A selection of T cell receptor beta chains follows, all from one sample in a study of control samples from healthy donors and cancer patients. Only in-frame clones appear in the TCRdb table, and some are missing; sequencing was by immunoSEQ multiplex PCR. The top ten hold around 0.99% of the sample, which has around 55,000 clones, around 96% seen once. Sequenced material: blood. The receptors derive from a woman under 30 in good health. CDR3s include the opening cysteine and the closing phenylalanine or tryptophan. D genes are given only for firm matches. Rows may omit the clone size; those that give it use once, few, many or a size class.

>once|TRBD1|TRBJ1-2|TRBV18
TGTGCCAGCTCGACTACGGGGACAGGGGGTCAAGGCTACACCTTC
CASSTTGTGGQGYTF
>.|.|TRBJ2-2|TRBV5-6
TGTGCCAGCAGCCGTGACAACGGGGTCAACACCGGGGAGCTGTTTTTT
CASSRDNGVNTGELFF
>few|TRBD2|TRBJ2-5|TRBV6-5
TGTGCCAGCAGTAAGGGGCTTAGCGGGGCGTCCCAGTACTTC
CASSKGLSGASQYF
>.|.|TRBJ1-5|TRBV19
TGTGCCAGTAGTATAGAGTCGGCGGTTCAGCCCCAGCATTTT
CASSIESAVQPQHF
>.|.|TRBJ1-2|TRBV29-1
TGCAGCGTTGGGGATTCCGGGGAGCGCTACACCTTC
CSVGDSGERYTF
>.|TRBD1|TRBJ1-2|TRBV5-1
TGCGCCAGCAGCCCCTCCCCCCGACAGGGAGAGCGTGGCTACACCTTC
CASSPSPRQGERGYTF
>.|.|TRBJ2-5|TRBV21-1
TGTGCCAGCAGCAACTTTTGGTATCGGAGGGAGTCAGGGGAGACCCAGTACTTC
CASSNFWYRRESGETQYF
>.|.|TRBJ2-3|TRBV18
TGTGCCAGCTCACCAACAGGTTTAGATACGCAGTATTTT
CASSPTGLDTQYF
>.|.|TRBJ2-7|TRBV7-9
TGTGCCAGCAGCATTGACAGCTACGAGCAGTACTTC
CASSIDSYEQYF
>.|.|TRBJ2-1|TRBV9
TGTGCCAGCAGCCCTCTGGTGACTTTCAATGAGCAGTTCTTC
CASSPLVTFNEQFF
>.|.|TRBJ1-1|TRBV7-6
TGTGCCAGCAGCTTAGCCGGGGGATCTGAAGCTTTCTTT
CASSLAGGSEAFF
>.|.|TRBJ1-2|TRBV19
TGTGCCAGTACCCAGCCAGGGGCAGCCACTAACTATGGCTACACCTTC
CASTQPGAATNYGYTF
>.|TRBD2|TRBJ2-1|TRBV7-3
TGTGCCAGCAGCTTAATGTTGCTAGCGGGGGCTCGTGAGCAGTTCTTC
CASSLMLLAGAREQFF
>.|.|TRBJ1-3|TRBV27
TGTGCCAGCAGTTTGAGGAAGAACGGAAACACCATATATTTT
CASSLRKNGNTIYF
>.|TRBD1|TRBJ1-1|TRBV9
TGTGCCAGCAGTTTTGAGGGGGCAGCGAACACTGAAGCTTTCTTT
CASSFEGAANTEAFF
>once|.|TRBJ2-3|TRBV25-1
TGTGCCAGCAGTGGGACCTTGGGAGCGGATAGCGCAGATACGCAGTATTTT
CASSGTLGADSADTQYF
>.|.|TRBJ2-4|TRBV5-4
TGTGCCAGCAGCTTCTTCTCGCTAGCCAAAAACATTCAGTACTTC
CASSFFSLAKNIQYF
>.|TRBD1|TRBJ2-1|TRBV30
TGTGCCTGCATGGGACAGGGGATTACCTACAATGAGCAGTTCTTC
CACMGQGITYNEQFF
>.|TRBD2|TRBJ2-5|TRBV7-9
TGTGCCAGCAGATCACTAGCGGGGGTACAAGAGACCCAGTACTTC
CASRSLAGVQETQYF
>.|.|TRBJ1-1|TRBV7-9
TGTGCCAGCAGCCTAGGGAGTCGGGACCTGGGCACTGAAGCTTTCTTT
CASSLGSRDLGTEAFF
>.|.|TRBJ2-2|TRBV19
TGTGCCAGTAGTGGGGCCGGACAGTCTGGGAACACCGGGGAGCTGTTTTTT
CASSGAGQSGNTGELFF
>.|TRBD1|TRBJ2-1|TRBV25-1
TGTGCCAGCAGTGAACTCGGACAGGGCAATGAGCAGTTCTTC
CASSELGQGNEQFF
>.|.|TRBJ2-7|TRBV30
TGTGCCTGGAGCACAACGACTTACGAGCAGTACTTC
CAWSTTTYEQYF